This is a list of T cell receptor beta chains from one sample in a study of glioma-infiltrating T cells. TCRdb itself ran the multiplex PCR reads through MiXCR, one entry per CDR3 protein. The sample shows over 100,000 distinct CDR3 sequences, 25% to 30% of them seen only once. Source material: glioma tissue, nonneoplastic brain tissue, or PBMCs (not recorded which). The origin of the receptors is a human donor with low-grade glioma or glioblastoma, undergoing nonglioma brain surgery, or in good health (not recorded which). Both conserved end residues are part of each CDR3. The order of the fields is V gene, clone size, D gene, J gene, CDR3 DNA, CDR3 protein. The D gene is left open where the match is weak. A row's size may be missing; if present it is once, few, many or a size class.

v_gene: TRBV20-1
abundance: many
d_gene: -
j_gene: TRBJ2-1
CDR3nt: TGCAGTGCTAGCAAAGGGGCGAGCTCCTACAATGAGCAGTTCTTC
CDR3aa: CSASKGASSYNEQFF

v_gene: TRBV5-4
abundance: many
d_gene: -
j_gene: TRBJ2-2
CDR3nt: TGTGCCAGCAGCGTGGACAGCACCGGGGAGCTGTTTTTT
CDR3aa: CASSVDSTGELFF

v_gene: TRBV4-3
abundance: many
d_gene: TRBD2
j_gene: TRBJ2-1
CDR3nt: TGCGCCAGCAGCCATAGCGGGAAATACAATGAGCAGTTCTTC
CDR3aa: CASSHSGKYNEQFF

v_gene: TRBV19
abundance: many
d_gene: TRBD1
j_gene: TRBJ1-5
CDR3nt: TGTGCCAGTAAGGGACAGGGAAGTGGCAATCAGCCCCAGCATTTT
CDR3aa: CASKGQGSGNQPQHF

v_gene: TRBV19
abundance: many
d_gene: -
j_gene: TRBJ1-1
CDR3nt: TGTGCCAGTAGTCCACGTAGGGGAAACACTGAAGCTTTCTTT
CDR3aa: CASSPRRGNTEAFF

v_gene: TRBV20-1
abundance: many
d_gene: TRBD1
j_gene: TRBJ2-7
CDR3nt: TGCAGTGCTTTCCTCGGGACAGGGTTCGAGCAGTACTTC
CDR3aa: CSAFLGTGFEQYF

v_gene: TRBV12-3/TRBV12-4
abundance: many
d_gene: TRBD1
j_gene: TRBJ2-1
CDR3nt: TGTGCCAGCAGTCTCACCCTGGGACAGGGATACAATGAGCAGTTCTTC
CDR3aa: CASSLTLGQGYNEQFF

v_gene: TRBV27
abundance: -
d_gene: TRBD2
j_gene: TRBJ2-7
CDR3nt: TGTGCCAGCAGCCCTATGGGCGGTACTAGCGGGGGACACTACGAGCAGTACTTC
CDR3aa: CASSPMGGTSGGHYEQYF

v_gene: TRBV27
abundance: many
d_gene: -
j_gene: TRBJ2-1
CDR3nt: TGTGCCAGCAGTTTTGTAGGGAGCAATGAGCAGTTCTTC
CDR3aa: CASSFVGSNEQFF

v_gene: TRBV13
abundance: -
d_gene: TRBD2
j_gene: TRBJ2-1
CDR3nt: TGTGCCAGCAGCTTAAAGGGACTAGGGGTGTATGAGCAGTTCTTC
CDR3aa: CASSLKGLGVYEQFF

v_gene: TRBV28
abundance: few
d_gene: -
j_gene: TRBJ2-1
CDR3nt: TGTGCCAGGAGTATACGCGCGTACACCTACAATGAGCAGTTTTTC
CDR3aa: CARSIRAYTYNEQFF

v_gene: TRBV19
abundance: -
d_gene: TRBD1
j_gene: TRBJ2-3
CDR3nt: TGTGCCGCAGCGGACCAGGGACAGGGGTTGGATACGCAGTATTTT
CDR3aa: CAAADQGQGLDTQYF

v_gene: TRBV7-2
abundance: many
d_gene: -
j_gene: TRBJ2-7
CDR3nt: TGTGCCAGCAGCTTCAGCGGGTCATCCTACGAGCAGTACTTC
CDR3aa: CASSFSGSSYEQYF

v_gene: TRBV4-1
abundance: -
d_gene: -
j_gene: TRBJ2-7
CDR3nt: TGCGCCAGCAGCCAAGATTGGAAAGGTCGACCCTACGAGCAGTACTTC
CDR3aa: CASSQDWKGRPYEQYF

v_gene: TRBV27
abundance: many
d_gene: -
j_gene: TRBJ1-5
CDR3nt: TGTGCCAGCAGTTCCCAGCCCGGGCGCACTGGTCAGCCCCAGCATTTT
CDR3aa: CASSSQPGRTGQPQHF

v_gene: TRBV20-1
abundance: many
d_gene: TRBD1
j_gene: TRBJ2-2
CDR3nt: TGCAGTGCTAGGACCAGCTGGGGACAGGGGGCAATTTCCACCGGGGAGCTGTTTTTT
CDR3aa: CSARTSWGQGAISTGELFF

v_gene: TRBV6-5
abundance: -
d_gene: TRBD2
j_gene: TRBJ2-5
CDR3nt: TGTGCCAGCAGTTCCATCTCGGGACTAGCGGGAGCAGAGACCCAGTACTTC
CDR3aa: CASSSISGLAGAETQYF

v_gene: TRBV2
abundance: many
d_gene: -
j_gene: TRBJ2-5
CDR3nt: TGTGCCAGCAGTGAATACGAGACCCAGTACTTC
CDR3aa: CASSEYETQYF

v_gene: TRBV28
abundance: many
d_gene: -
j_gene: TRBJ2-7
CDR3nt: TGTGCCAGCAGACCCAGGCCCCCCTACGAGCAGTACTTC
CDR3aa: CASRPRPPYEQYF

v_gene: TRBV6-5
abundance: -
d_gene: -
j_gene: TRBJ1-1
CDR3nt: TGTGCCAGCAGTTACCAGGGAAGGTCGAACACTGAAGCTTTCTTT
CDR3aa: CASSYQGRSNTEAFF

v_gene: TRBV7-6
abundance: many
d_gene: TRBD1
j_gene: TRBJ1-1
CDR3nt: TGTGCCAGCAGCTCGGACAGGGTGAACACTGAAGCTTTCTTT
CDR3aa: CASSSDRVNTEAFF

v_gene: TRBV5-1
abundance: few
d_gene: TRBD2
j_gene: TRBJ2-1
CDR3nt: TGCGCCAGCAGCTTGGCCATGCTAGCGGGAGCGGACTACAATGAGCAGTTCTTC
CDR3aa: CASSLAMLAGADYNEQFF

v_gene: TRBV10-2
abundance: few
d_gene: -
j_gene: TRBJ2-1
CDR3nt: TGCGCCAGCAAAGGGGAAAGCTCCTACAATGAGCAGTTCTTC
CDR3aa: CASKGESSYNEQFF

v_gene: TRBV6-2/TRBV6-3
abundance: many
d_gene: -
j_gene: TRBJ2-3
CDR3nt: TGTGCCAGCAGAGGGACGGCGTATGCAGATACGCAGTATTTT
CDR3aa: CASRGTAYADTQYF

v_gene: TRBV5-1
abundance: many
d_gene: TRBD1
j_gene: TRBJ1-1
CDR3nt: TGCGCCAGCAGCTTAAGGACAGGGTACCCTGAAGCTTTCTTT
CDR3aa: CASSLRTGYPEAFF

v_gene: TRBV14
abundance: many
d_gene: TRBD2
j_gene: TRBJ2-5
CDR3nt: TGTGCCAGCAGCAAAGGACTAGCGGGAGTCGAGACCCAGTACTTC
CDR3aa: CASSKGLAGVETQYF

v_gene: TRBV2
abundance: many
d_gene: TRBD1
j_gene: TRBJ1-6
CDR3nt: TGTGCCAGCAGTGAAGGGGGGACAGCTAATTCACCCCTCCACTTT
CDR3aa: CASSEGGTANSPLHF

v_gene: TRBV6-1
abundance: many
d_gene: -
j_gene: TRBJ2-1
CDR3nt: TGTGCCAGCAGCCCCGAATTTCCCTTGCAGTTCTTC
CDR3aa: CASSPEFPLQFF

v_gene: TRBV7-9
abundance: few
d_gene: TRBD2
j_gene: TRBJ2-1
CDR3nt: TGTGCCAGCAGCTTAGGAACTAGCGGGGTCTTTGATGAGCAGTTCTTC
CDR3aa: CASSLGTSGVFDEQFF

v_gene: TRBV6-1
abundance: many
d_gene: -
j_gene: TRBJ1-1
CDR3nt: TGTGCCAGCAGTGAGCCGATGAGGGTCACTGAAGCTTTCTTT
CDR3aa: CASSEPMRVTEAFF

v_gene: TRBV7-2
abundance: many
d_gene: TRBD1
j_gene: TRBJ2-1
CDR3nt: TGTGCCAGCAGCTCAGGACAGGGGGAGTACAATGAGCAGTTCTTC
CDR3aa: CASSSGQGEYNEQFF

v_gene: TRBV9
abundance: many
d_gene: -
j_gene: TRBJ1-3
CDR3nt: TGTGCCAGCAGCGTAGTTCCTGGAATGGACCGCGGAAACACCATATATTTT
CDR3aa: CASSVVPGMDRGNTIYF

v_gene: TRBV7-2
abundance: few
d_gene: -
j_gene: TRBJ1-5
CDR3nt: TGTGCCAGCAGCTTAGGAAGTCGGGAGATCAATCAGCCCCAGCATTTT
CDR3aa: CASSLGSREINQPQHF

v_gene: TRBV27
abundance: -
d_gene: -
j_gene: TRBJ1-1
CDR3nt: TGTGCCAGCGGAAAGGGATCTTACACCAAAGCTTTCTTT
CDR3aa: CASGKGSYTKAFF

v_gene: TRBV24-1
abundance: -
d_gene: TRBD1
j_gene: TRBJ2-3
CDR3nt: TGTGCCACCAGTCCGGGACAGGGTACAGATACGCAGTATTTT
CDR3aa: CATSPGQGTDTQYF

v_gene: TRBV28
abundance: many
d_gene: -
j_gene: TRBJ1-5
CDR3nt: TGTGCCAGCAGGATCGTGACAGGAATTAAAGCGGCGCATTTT
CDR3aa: CASRIVTGIKAAHF

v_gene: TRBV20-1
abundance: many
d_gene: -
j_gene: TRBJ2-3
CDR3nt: TGCAGTGCTAGAGTTAGCGGCATCGGGAGCACAGATACGCAGTATTTT
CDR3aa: CSARVSGIGSTDTQYF

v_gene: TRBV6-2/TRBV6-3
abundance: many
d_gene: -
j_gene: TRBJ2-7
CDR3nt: TGTGCCAGCACCTCAGGTACCGAGCAGTACTTC
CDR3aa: CASTSGTEQYF

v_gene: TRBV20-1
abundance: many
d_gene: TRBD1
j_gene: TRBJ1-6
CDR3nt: TGCAGTGCTAGGGCAGGGGGCGCCTATAATTCACCCCTCCACTTT
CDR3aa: CSARAGGAYNSPLHF

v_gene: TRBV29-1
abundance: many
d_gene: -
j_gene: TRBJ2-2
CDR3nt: TGCAGCGTTGGACACACGAACACCGGGGAGCTGTTTTTT
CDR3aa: CSVGHTNTGELFF

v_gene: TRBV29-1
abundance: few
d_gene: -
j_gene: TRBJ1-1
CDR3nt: TGCAGCGTTAAACAGCCGAACACTGAAGCTTTCTTT
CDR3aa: CSVKQPNTEAFF

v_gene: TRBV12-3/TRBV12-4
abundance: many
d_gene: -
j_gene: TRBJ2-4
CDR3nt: TGTGCCACCGCCGGACCATGGAACATTCAGTACTTC
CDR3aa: CATAGPWNIQYF

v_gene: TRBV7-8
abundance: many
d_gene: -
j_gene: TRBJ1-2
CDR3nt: TGTGCCAGCAGCTTCTCGGGCAACTATGGCTACACCTTC
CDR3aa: CASSFSGNYGYTF

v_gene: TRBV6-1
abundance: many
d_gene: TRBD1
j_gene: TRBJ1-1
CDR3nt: TGTGCCAGCAGGCTACAGGGGCTAACTGAAGCTTTCTTT
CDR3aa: CASRLQGLTEAFF

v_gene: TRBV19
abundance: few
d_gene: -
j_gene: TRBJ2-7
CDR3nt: TGTGCCAGTAGTAATTCACACGAGGGGCTCTACGAGCAGTACTTC
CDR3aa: CASSNSHEGLYEQYF

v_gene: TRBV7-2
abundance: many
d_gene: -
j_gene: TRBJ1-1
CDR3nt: TGTGCCAGCAGCTTCCACAGGGTGAACACTGAAGCTTTCTTT
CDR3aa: CASSFHRVNTEAFF

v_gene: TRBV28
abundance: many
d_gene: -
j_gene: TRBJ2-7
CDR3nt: TGTGCCAGCAGTTCATTCCTTCCGACAGTGGTTACCTACGAGCAGTACTTC
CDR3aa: CASSSFLPTVVTYEQYF

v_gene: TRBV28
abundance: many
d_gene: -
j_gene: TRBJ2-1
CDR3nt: TGTGCCAGCAGTCCCCCAGACCGGGGAAATGAGCAGTTCTTC
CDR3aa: CASSPPDRGNEQFF

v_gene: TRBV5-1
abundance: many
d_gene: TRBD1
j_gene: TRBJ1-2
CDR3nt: TGCGCCAGCAGCGAGGGACAGGTTGATTCGGAGGATGGCTACACCTTC
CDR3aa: CASSEGQVDSEDGYTF